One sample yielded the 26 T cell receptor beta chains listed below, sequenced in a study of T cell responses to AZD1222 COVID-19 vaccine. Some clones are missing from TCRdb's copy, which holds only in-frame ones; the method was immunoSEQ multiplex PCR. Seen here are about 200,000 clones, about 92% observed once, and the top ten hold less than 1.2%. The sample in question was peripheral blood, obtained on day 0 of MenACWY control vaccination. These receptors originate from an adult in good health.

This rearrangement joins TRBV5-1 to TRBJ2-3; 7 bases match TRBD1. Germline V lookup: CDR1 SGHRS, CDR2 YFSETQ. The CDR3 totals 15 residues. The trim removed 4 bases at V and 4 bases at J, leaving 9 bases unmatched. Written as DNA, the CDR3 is TGCGCCAGCAGCGAACAGGGGATTGAGGCAGATACGCAGTATTTT. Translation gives CASSEQGIEADTQYF.

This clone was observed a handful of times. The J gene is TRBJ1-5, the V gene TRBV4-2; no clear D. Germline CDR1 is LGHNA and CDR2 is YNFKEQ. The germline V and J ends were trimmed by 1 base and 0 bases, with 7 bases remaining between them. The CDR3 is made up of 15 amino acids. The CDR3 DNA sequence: TGTGCCAGCAGCCAAGCAATAAATAGCAATCAGCCCCAGCATTTT. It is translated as CASSQAINSNQPQHF.

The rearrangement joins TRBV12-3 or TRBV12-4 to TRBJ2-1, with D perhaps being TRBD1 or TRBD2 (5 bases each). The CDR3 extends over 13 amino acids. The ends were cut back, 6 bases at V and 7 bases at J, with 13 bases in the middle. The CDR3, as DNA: TGTGCCAGCAGCCCCCCGGGACGGAATGAGCAGTTCTTC. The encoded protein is CASSPPGRNEQFF.

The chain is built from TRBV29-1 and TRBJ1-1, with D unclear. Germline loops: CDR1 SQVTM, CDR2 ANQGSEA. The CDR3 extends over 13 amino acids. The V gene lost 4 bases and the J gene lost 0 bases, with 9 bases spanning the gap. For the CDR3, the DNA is TGCAGCGTTGTTGTCGATTTGAACACTGAAGCTTTCTTT. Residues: CSVVVDLNTEAFF.

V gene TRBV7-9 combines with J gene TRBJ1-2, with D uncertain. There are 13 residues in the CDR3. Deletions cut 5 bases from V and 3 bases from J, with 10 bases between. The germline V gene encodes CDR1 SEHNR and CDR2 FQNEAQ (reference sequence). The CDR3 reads CASSHMGDYGYTF. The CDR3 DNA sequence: TGTGCCAGCAGCCATATGGGAGACTATGGCTACACCTTC.

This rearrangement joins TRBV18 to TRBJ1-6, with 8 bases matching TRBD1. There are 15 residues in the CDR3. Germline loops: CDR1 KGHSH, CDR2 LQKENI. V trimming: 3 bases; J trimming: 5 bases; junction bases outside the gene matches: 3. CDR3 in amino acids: CASSPGQVDNSPLHF. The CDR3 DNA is TGTGCCAGCTCACCGGGACAGGTTGATAATTCACCCCTCCACTTT.

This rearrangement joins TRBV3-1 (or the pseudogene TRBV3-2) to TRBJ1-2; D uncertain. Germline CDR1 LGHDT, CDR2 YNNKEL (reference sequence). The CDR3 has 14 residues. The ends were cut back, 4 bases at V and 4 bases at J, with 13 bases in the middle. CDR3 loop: CASSPSGVLYGYTF. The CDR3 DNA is TGTGCCAGCAGCCCGTCCGGGGTCCTCTATGGCTACACCTTC.

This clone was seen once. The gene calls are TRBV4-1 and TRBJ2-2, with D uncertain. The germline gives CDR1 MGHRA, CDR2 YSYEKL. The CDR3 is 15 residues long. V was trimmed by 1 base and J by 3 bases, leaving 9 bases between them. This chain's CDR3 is CASSQGVGHTGELFF. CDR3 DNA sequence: TGCGCCAGCAGCCAAGGGGTAGGCCACACCGGGGAGCTGTTTTTT.

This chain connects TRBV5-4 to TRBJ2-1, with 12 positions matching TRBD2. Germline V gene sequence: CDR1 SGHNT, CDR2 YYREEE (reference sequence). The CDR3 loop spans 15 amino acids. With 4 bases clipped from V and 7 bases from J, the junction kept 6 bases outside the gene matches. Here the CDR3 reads CASSLLAGGLNEQFF. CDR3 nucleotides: TGTGCCAGCAGCCTCCTAGCGGGGGGGCTTAATGAGCAGTTCTTC.

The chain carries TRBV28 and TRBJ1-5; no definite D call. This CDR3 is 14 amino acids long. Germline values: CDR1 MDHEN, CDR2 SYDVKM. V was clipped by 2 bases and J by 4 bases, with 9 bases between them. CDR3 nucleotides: TGTGCCAGCAGTTTAGAGTGGGGAAATCAGCCCCAGCATTTT. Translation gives CASSLEWGNQPQHF.

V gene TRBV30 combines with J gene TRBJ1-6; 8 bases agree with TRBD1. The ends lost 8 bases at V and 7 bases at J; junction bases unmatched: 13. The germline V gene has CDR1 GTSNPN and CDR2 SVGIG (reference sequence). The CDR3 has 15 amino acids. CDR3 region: CALTRYRGDNSPLHF. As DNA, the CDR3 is TGTGCCCTGACTCGGTACAGGGGGGACAATTCACCCCTCCACTTT. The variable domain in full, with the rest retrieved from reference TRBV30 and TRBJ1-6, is SQTIHQWPATLVQPVGSPLSLECTVEGTSNPNLYWYRQAAGRGLQLLFYSVGIGQISSEVPQNLSASRPQDRQFILSSKKLLLSDSGFYLCALTRYRGDNSPLHFGNGTRLTVT.

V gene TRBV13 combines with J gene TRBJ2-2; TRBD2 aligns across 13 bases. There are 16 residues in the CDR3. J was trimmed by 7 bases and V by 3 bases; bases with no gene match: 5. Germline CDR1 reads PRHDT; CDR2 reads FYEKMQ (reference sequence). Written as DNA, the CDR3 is TGTGCCAGCAGCTTCGGGACTAGCGGGGTTGGCGGGGAGCTGTTTTTT. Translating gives CASSFGTSGVGGELFF.

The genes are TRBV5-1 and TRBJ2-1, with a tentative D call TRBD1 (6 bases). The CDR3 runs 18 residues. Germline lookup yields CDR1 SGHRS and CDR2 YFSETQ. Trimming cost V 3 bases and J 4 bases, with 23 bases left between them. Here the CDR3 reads CASSSPVQRTGFYNEQFF. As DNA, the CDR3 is TGCGCCAGCAGCTCACCAGTGCAAAGAACAGGGTTTTACAATGAGCAGTTCTTC.

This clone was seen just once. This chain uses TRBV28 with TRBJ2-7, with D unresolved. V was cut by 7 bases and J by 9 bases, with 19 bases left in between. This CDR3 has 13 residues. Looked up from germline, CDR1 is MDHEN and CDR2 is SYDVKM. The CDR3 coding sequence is TGTGCCAGCACCTCTGGGCCGTCTTTTGGGCAGTACTTC. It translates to CASTSGPSFGQYF. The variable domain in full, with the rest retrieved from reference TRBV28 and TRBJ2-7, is DVKVTQSSRYLVKRTGEKVFLECVQDMDHENMFWYRQDPGLGLRLIYFSYDVKMKEKGDIPEGYSVSREKKERFSLILESASTNQTSMYLCASTSGPSFGQYFGPGTRLTVT.

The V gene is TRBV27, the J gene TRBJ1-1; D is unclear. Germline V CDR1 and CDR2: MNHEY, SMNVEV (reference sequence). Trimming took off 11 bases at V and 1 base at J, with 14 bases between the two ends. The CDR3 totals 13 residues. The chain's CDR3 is CAASAFSNTEAFF. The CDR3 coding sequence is TGTGCCGCGAGTGCGTTTTCGAACACTGAAGCTTTCTTT.

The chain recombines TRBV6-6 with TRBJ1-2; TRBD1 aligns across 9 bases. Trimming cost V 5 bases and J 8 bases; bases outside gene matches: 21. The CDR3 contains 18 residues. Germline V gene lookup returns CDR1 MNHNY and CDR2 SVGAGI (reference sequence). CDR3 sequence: CASSPRQQGQGISRGYTF. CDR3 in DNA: TGTGCCAGCAGTCCGAGGCAGCAAGGACAGGGGATTTCGAGGGGCTACACCTTC.

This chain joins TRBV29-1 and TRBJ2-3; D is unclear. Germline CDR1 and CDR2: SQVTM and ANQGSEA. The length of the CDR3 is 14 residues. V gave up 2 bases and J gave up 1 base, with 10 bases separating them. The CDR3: CSVEPDTRTDTQYF. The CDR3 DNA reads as TGCAGCGTTGAACCCGACACCCGCACAGATACGCAGTATTTT.

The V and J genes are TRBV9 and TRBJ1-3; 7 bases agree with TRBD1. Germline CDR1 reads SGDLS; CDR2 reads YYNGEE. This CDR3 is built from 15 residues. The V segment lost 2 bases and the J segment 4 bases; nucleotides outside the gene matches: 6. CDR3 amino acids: CASSVAGTAGNTIYF. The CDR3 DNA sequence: TGTGCCAGCAGCGTCGCCGGGACAGCCGGAAACACCATATATTTT.

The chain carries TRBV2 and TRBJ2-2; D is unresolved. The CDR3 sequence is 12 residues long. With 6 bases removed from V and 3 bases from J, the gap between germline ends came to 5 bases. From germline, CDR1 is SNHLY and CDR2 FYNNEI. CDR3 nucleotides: TGTGCCAGCAGCCTAGACACCGGGGAGCTGTTTTTT. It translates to CASSLDTGELFF.

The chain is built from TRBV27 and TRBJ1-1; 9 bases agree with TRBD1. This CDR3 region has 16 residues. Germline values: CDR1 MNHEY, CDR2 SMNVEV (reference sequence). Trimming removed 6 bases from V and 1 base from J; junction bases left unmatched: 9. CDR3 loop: CASRTPGTGSNTEAFF. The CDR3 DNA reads TGTGCCAGCAGAACTCCCGGGACAGGGTCGAACACTGAAGCTTTCTTT.

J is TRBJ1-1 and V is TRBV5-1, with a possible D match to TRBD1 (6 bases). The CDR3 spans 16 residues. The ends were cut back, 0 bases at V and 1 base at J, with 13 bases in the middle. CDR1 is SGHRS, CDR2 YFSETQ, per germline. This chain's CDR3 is CASSLASLGGNTEAFF. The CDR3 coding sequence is TGCGCCAGCAGCTTGGCCAGTTTAGGGGGGAACACTGAAGCTTTCTTT.

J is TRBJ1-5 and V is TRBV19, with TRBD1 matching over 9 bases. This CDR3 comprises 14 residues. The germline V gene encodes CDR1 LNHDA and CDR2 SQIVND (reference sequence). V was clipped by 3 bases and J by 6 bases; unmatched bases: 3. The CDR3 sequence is CASSMGQGTQPQHF. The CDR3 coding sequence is TGTGCCAGTAGTATGGGACAGGGCACTCAGCCCCAGCATTTT.

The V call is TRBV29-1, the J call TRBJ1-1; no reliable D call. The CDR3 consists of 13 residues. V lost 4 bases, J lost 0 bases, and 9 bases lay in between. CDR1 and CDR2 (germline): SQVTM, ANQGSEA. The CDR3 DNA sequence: TGCAGCGTTGTGAAACCGGTGAACACTGAAGCTTTCTTT. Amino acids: CSVVKPVNTEAFF.

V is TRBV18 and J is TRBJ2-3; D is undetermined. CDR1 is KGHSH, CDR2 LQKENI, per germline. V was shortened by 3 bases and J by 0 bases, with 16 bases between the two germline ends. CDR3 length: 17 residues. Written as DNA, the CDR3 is TGTGCCAGCTCACCCCGGGTGGCTAGTACTAGCACAGATACGCAGTATTTT. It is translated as CASSPRVASTSTDTQYF.

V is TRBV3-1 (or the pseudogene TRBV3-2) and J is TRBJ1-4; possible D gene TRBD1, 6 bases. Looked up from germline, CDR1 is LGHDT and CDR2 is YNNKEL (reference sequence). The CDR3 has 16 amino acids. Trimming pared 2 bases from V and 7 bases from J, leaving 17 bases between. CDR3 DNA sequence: TGTGCCAGCAGCCAATCCTCCGGGACAAGGTCTGAAAAACTGTTTTTT. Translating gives CASSQSSGTRSEKLFF.

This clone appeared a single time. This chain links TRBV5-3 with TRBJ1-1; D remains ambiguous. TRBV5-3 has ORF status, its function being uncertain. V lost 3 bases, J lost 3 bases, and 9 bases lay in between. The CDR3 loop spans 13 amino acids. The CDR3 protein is CARSSPADTEAFF. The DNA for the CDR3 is TGTGCCAGAAGCTCCCCCGCTGACACTGAAGCTTTCTTT.